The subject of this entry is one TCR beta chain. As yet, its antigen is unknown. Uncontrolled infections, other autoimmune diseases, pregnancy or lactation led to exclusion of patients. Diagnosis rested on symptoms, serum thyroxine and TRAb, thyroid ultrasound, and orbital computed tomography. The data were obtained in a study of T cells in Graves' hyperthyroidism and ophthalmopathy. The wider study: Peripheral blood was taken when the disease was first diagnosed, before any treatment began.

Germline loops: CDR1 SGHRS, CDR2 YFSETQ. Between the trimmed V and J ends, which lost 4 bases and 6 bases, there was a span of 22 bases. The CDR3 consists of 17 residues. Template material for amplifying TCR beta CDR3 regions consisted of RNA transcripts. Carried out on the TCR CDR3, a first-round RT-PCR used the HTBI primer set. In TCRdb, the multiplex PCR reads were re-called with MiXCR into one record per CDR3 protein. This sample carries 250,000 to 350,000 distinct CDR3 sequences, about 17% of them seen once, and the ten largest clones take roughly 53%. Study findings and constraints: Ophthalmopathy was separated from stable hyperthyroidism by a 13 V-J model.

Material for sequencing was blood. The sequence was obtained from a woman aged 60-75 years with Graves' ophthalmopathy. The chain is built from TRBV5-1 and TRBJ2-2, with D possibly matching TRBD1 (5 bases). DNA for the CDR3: TGCGCCAGCAGCACCTTCCCCGTCAGGGATGACCCCGGGGAGCTGTTTTTT. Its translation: CASSTFPVRDDPGELFF.